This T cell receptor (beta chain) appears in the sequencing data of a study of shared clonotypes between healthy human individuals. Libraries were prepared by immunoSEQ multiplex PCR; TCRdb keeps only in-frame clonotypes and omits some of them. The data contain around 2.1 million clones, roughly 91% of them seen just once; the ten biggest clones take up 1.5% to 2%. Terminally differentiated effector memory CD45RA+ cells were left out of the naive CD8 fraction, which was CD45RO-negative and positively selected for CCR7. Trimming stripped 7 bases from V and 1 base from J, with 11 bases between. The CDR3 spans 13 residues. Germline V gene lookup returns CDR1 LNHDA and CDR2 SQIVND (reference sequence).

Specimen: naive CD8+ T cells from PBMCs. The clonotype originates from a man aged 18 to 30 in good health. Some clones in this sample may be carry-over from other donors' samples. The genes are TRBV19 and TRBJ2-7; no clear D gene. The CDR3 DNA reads TGTGCCAGTACTAGTAGCACTTCCTACGAGCAGTACTTC. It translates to CASTSSTSYEQYF.